The source of this T cell receptor (beta chain) is a study of T cell changes during pregnancy in multiple sclerosis. The method was immunoSEQ multiplex PCR; TCRdb's version includes in-frame clones alone and lacks a portion of them. Of 60,000 to 70,000 clones listed, around 92% were seen once; the top ten hold roughly 2.7%. The CDR3 has 14 amino acids. Germline values: CDR1 LGHNA, CDR2 YNFKEQ. The J segment lost 4 bases and the V segment lost 4 bases, leaving 7 bases of the junction unmatched. Here the sequenced sample was peripheral blood, taken in the second trimester of pregnancy. The TCR originated in a female donor in good health, enrolled as a control in a pregnancy study. The chain carries TRBV4-2 and TRBJ2-7, with TRBD1 matching 7 bases. The CDR3 nucleotides are TGTGCCAGCAGCCCAGGGGACAGAGGATACGAGCAGTACTTC. Translating gives CASSPGDRGYEQYF.